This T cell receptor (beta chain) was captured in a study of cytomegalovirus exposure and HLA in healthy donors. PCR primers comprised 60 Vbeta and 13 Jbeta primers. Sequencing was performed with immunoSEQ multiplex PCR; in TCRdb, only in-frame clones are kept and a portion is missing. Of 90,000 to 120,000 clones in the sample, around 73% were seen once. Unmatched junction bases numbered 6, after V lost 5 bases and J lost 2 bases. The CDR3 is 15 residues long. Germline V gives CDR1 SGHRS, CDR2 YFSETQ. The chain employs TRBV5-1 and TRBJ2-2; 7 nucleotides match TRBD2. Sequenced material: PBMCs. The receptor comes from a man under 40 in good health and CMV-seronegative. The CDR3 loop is CASRLAALNTGELFF. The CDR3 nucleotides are TGCGCCAGCAGGCTAGCGGCTCTTAACACCGGGGAGCTGTTTTTT.